The T cell receptor beta chain under discussion was sequenced for a study of blood T cell repertoires in COVID-19. As handled by the study authors: It was from reference gene primer amplification that nucleated cell counts were estimated. Libraries were prepared by immunoSEQ multiplex PCR; TCRdb keeps only in-frame clonotypes and omits some of them. V, J and clone size were drawn from that table, and D and trimming were deduced from the DNA. This sample has about 140,000 clones, with 81% found just once. Germline loops: CDR1 SGHVS, CDR2 FQNEAQ. V shed 0 bases and J shed 4 bases, with 4 bases lying between them. The CDR3 consists of 13 residues.

This chain connects TRBV7-8 to TRBJ2-4, with D uncertain. The sample was peripheral blood. The TCR was taken from a human donor in a cohort sampled during active COVID-19. CDR3 sequence reads: CASSLAQKNIQYF. The CDR3 region has the DNA TGTGCCAGCAGCTTAGCACAGAAAAACATTCAGTACTTC. Using reference TRBV7-8 and TRBJ2-4 for the parts outside the CDR3, the full variable domain is GAGVSQSPRYKVAKRGQDVALRCDPISGHVSLFWYQQALGQGPEFLTYFQNEAQLDKSGLPSDRFFAERPEGSVSTLKIQRTQQEDSAVYLCASSLAQKNIQYFGAGTRLSVL.